This TCR beta chain was identified during a study of T cell clones after liver transplantation. Overall study results and limits: Donor-reactive sequences fell more than third party-reactive ones, suggesting partial deletion. The donor-reactive repertoire was only partly measurable in a couple of subjects, lacking donor cells. Post-transplant time points were not standardized, so conclusions are preliminary.

This table comes from immunoSEQ multiplex PCR, and its TCRdb copy is limited to in-frame clones, with some not included. Among around 100,000 clones listed, around 80% were seen once. A note on this clone: Its antigen is as yet unknown.

The V gene end was trimmed by 7 bases and the J gene end by 8 bases; junction bases not matched to a gene: 18. The length of the CDR3 is 17 residues. Germline lookup yields CDR1 SGHTS and CDR2 YDEGEE. The source is a human patient who received a liver transplant. Some T cells may trace back to the graft donor. V gene TRBV5-8 combines with J gene TRBJ2-1, with TRBD1 matching 10 bases. This sample comprised CD4+ T cells from blood, obtained around 4 years after liver transplant. CDR3 residues: CASGRWGDRGMRDEQFF. The CDR3 nucleotides read TGTGCCAGCGGCCGATGGGGGGACAGGGGAATGAGGGATGAGCAGTTCTTC.